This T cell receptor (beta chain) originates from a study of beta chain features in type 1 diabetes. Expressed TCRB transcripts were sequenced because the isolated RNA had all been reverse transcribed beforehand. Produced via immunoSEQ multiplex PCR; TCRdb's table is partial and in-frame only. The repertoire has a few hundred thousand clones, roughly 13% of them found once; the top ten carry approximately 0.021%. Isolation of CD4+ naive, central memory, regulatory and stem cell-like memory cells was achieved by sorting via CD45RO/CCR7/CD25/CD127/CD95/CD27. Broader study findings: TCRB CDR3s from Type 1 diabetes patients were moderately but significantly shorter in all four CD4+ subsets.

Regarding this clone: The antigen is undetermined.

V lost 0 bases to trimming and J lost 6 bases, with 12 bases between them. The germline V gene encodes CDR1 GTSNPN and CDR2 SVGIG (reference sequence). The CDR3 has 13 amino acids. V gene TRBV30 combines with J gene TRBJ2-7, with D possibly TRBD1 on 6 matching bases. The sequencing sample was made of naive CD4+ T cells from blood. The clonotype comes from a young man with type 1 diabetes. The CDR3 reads CAWSVGQGLEQYF. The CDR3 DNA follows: TGTGCCTGGAGTGTTGGGCAGGGGCTCGAGCAGTACTTC.